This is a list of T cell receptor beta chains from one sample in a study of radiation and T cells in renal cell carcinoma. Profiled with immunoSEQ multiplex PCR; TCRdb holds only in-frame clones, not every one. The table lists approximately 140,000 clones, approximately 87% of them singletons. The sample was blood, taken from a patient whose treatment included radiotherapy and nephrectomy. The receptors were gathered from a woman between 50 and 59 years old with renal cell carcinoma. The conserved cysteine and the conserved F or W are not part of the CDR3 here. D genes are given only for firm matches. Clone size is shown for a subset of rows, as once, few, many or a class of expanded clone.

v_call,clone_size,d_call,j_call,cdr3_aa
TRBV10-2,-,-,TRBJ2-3,ASSHRVLGADTQY
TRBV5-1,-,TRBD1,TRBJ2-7,ASSLTGGYEQY
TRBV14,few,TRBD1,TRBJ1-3,ASSQVRGGNTIY
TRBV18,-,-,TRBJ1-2,ASSPLMHYGYT
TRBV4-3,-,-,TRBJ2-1,ASSQLSVDSSYNEQF
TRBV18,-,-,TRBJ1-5,ASSPSGSGPQH
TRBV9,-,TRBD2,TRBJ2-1,ASSAVRGLAGGPGEQF
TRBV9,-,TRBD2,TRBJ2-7,ASSPSGRDEQY
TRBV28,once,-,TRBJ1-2,ASTSPAAGNYGYT
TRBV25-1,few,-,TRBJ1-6,ASRSGGVNSPLH
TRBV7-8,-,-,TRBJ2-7,ASSLARAGMTYEQY
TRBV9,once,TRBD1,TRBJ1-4,ASSDAPTGRNEKLF
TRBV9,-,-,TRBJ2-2,ASSVRDGRNTGELF
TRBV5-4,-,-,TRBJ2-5,ASSFRGEETQY
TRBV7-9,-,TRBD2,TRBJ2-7,ASSLANSGGSAGQY
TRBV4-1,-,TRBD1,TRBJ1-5,ASRDGVGTEYNQPQH
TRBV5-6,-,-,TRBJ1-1,ASTRGGTEAF
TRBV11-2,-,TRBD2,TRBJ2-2,ASAKRSSGTTLNTGELF
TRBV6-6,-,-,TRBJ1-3,ASSYSEDVSGNTIY
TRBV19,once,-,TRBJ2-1,ASRGATGTSSYNEQF
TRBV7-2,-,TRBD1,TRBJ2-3,ASSMDRGGTDTQY
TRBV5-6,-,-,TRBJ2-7,ASSFVVAAGTYEQY
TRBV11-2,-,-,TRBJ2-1,ASSLDHWSGNEQF
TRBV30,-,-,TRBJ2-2,AWSATGNTGELF
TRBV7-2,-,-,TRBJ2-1,ASSLGQKGGRRF
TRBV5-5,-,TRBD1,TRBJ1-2,ASSQISGGISYGYT
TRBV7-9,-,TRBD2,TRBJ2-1,ASSPSGLAGGSSYNEQF